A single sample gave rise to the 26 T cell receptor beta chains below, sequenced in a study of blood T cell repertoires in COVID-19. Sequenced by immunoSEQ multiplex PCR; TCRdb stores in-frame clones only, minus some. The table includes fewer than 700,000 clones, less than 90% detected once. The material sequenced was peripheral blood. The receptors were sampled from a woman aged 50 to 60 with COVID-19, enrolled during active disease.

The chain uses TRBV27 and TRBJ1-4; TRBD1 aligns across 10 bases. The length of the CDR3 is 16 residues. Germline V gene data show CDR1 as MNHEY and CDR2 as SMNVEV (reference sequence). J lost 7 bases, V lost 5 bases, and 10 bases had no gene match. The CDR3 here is CASSGPRQGAREKLFF. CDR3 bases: TGTGCCAGCAGTGGACCAAGACAGGGGGCGCGTGAAAAACTGTTTTTT. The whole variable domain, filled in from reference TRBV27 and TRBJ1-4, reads EAQVTQNPRYLITVTGKKLTVTCSQNMNHEYMSWYRQDPGLGLRQIYYSMNVEVTDKGDVPEGYKVSRKEKRNFPLILESPSPNQTSLYFCASSGPRQGAREKLFFGSGTQLSVL.

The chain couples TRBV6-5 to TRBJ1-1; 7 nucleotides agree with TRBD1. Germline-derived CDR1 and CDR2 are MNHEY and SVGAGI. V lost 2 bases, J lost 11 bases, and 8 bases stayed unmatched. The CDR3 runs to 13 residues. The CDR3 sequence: CASSYGDREEAFF. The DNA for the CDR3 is TGTGCCAGCAGTTACGGCGACAGGGAAGAGGCTTTCTTT.

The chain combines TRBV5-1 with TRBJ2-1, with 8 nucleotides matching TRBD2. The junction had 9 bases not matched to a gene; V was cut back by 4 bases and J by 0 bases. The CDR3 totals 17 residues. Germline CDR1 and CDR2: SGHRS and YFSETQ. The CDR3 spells CASSVSSGFSSYNEQFF. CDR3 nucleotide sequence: TGCGCCAGCAGCGTTTCTAGCGGGTTTAGCTCCTACAATGAGCAGTTCTTC.

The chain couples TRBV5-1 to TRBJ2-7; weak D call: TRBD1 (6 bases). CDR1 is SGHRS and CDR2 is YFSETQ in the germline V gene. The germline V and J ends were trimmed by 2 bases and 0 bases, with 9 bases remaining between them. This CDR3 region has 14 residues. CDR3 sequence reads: CASSLTGNSYEQYF. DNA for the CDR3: TGCGCCAGCAGCTTAACAGGGAACTCCTACGAGCAGTACTTC. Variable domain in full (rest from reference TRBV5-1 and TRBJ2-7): KAGVTQTPRYLIKTRGQQVTLSCSPISGHRSVSWYQQTPGQGLQFLFEYFSETQRNKGNFPGRFSGRQFSNSRSEMNVSTLELGDSALYLCASSLTGNSYEQYFGPGTRLTVT.

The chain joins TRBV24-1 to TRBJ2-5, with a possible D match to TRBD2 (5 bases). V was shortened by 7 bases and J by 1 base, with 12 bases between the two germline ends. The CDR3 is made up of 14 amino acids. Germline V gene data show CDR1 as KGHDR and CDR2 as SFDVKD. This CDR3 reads CATSPDGIQETQYF. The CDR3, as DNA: TGTGCCACCAGCCCTGACGGGATCCAAGAGACCCAGTACTTC.

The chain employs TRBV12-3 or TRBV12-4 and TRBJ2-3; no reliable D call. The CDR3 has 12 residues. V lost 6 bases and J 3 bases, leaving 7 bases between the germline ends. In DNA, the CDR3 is TGTGCCAGCAGCCGAGCAACAGATACGCAGTATTTT. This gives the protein CASSRATDTQYF.

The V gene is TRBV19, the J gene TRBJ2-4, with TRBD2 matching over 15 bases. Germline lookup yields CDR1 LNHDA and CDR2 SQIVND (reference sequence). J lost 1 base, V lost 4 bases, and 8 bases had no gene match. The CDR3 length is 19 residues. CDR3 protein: CASSTGLAGGRSAKNIQYF. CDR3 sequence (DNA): TGTGCCAGTAGTACGGGACTAGCGGGGGGCCGGTCGGCCAAAAACATTCAGTACTTC.

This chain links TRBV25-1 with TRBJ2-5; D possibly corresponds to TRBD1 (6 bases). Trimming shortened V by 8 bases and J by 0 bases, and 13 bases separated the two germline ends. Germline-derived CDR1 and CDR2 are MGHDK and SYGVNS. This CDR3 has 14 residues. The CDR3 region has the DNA TGTGCCAGCCCTGGGACACCATACCAAGAGACCCAGTACTTC. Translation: CASPGTPYQETQYF. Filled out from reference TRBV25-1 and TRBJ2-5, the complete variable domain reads EADIYQTPRYLVIGTGKKITLECSQTMGHDKMYWYQQDPGMELHLIHYSYGVNSTEKGDLSSESTVSRIRTEHFPLTLESARPSHTSQYLCASPGTPYQETQYFGPGTRLLVL.

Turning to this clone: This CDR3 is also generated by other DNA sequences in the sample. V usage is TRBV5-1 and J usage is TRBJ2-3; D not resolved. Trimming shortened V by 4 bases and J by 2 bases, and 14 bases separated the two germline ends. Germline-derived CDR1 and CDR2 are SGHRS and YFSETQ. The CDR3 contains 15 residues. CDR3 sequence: CASSLDRPDTDTQYF. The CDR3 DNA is TGCGCCAGCAGCCTAGATAGACCGGACACAGATACGCAGTATTTT.

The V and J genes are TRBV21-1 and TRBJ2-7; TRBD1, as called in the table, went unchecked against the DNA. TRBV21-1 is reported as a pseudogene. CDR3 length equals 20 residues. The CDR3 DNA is TGTGCCAGCAGCAAAGGGAGTGGGGCTACGATGCGACAGGGCCCCTACGAGCAGTACTTC. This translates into CASSKGSGATMRQGPYEQYF.

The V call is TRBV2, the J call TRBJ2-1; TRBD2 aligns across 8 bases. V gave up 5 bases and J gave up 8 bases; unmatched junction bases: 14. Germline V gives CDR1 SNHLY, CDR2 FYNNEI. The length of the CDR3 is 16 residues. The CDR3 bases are TGTGCCAGCAGTCCCCGGGGGGGGACTCTTAGGTATGAGCAGTTCTTC. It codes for CASSPRGGTLRYEQFF. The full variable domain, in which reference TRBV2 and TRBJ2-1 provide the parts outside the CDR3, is EPEVTQTPSHQVTQMGQEVILRCVPISNHLYFYWYRQILGQKVEFLVSFYNNEISEKSEIFDDQFSVERPDGSNFTLKIRSTKLEDSAMYFCASSPRGGTLRYEQFFGPGTRLTVL.

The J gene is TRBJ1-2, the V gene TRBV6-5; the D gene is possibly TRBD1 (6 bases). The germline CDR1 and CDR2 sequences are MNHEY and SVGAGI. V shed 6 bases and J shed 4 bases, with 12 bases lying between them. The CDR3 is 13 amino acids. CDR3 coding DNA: TGTGCCAGCAGAAGAACAGGGACCTATGGCTACACCTTC. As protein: CASRRTGTYGYTF.

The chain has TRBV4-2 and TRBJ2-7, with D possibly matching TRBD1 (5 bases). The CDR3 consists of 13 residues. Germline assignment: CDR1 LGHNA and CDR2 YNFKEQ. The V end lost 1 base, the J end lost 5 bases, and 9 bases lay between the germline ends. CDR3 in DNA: TGTGCCAGCAGCCAAGCGTGGGGCGACGAGCAGTACTTC. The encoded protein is CASSQAWGDEQYF.

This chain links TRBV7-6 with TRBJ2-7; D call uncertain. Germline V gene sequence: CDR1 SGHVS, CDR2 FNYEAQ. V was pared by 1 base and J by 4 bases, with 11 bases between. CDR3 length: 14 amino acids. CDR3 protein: CASSLDPPGYEQYF. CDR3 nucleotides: TGTGCCAGCAGCTTAGATCCCCCAGGATACGAGCAGTACTTC. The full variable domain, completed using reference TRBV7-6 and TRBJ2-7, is GAGVSQSPRYKVTKRGQDVALRCDPISGHVSLYWYRQALGQGPEFLTYFNYEAQQDKSGLPNDRFSAERPEGSISTLTIQRTEQRDSAMYRCASSLDPPGYEQYFGPGTRLTVT.

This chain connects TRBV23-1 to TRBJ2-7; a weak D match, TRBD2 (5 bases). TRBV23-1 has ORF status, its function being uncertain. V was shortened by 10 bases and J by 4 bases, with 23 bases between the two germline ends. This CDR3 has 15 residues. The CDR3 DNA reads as TGCGCCACCCCCCAGTCTGGGCAGGAGGATTACGAGCAGTACTTC. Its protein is CATPQSGQEDYEQYF.

CDR3 sequence reads: CASSPREGVHEQYF. In DNA form, the CDR3 reads TGTGCCAGCTCACCAAGGGAAGGGGTCCACGAGCAGTACTTC. The chain uses TRBV18 and TRBJ2-7; tentatively, D is TRBD1 (5 bases). CDR1 and CDR2 (germline): KGHSH, LQKENI. With 2 bases removed from V and 5 bases from J, the gap between germline ends came to 13 bases. This CDR3 has 14 residues.

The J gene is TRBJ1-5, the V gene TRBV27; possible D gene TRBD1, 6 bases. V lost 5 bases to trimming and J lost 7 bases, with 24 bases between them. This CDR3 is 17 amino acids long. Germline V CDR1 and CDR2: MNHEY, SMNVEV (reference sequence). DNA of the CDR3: TGTGCCAGCAGTCCACTATACTCCTCACAGGGAGACCAGCCCCAGCATTTT. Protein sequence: CASSPLYSSQGDQPQHF.

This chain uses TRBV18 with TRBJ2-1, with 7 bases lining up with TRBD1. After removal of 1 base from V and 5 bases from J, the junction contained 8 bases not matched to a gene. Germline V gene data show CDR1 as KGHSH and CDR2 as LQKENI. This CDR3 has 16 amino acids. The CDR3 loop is CASSPQQGPLDNEQFF. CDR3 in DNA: TGTGCCAGCTCACCACAACAGGGGCCCCTTGACAATGAGCAGTTCTTC.

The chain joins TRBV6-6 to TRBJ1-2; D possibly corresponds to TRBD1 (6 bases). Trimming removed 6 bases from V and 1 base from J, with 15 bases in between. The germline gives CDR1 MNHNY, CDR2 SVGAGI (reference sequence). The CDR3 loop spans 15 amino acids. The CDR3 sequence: CASRPRDNLNYGYTF. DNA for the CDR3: TGTGCCAGCAGACCCCGGGACAACCTTAACTATGGCTACACCTTC.

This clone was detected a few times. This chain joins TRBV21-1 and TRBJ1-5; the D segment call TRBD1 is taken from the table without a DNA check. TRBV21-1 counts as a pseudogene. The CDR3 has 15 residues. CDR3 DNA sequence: TGTGCCAGCAGCAAAGAGGGGGACGGAGATCAGCCCCAGCATTTT. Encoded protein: CASSKEGDGDQPQHF.

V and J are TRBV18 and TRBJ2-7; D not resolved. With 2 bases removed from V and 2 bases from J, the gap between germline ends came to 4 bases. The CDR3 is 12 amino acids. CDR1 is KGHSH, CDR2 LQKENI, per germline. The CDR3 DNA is TGTGCCAGCTCACCAACAGCCTACGAGCAGTACTTC. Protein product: CASSPTAYEQYF.

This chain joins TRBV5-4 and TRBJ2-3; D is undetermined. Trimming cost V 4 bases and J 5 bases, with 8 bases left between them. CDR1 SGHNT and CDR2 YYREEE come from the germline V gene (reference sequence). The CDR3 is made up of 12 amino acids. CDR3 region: CASSPPGDTQYF. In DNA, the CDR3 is TGTGCCAGCAGCCCCCCCGGAGATACGCAGTATTTT. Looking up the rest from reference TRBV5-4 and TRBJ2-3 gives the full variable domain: ETGVTQSPTHLIKTRGQQVTLRCSSQSGHNTVSWYQQALGQGPQFIFQYYREEENGRGNFPPRFSGLQFPNYSSELNVNALELDDSALYLCASSPPGDTQYFGPGTRLTVL.

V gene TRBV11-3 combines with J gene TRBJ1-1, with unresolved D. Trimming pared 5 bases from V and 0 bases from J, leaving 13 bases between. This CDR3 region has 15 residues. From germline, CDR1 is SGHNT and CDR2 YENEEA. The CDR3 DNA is TGTGCCAGCAGCCGAGGGATGGAGATGAACACTGAAGCTTTCTTT. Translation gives CASSRGMEMNTEAFF.

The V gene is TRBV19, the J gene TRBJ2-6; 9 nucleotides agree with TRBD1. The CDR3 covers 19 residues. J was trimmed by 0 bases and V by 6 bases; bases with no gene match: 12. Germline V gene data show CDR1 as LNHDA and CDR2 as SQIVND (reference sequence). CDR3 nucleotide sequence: TGTGCCAGTAGCCCAATCCGGGACAGGGCCCCCTCTGGGGCCAACGTCCTGACTTTC. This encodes CASSPIRDRAPSGANVLTF.

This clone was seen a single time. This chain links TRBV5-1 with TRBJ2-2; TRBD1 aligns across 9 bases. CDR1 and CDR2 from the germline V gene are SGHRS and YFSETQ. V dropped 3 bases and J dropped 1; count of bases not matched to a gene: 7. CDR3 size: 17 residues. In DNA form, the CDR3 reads TGCGCCAGCAGCTCGCGGACAGGGGCTGGGAACACCGGGGAGCTGTTTTTT. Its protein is CASSSRTGAGNTGELFF. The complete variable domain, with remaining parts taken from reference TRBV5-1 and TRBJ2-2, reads KAGVTQTPRYLIKTRGQQVTLSCSPISGHRSVSWYQQTPGQGLQFLFEYFSETQRNKGNFPGRFSGRQFSNSRSEMNVSTLELGDSALYLCASSSRTGAGNTGELFFGEGSRLTVL.

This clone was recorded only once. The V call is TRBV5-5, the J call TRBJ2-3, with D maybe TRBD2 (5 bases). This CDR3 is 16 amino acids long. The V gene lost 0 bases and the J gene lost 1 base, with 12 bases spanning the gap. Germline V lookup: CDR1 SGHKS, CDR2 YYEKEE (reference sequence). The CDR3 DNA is TGTGCCAGCAGCTTGGATCCGGACGGGGGCACAGATACGCAGTATTTT. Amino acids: CASSLDPDGGTDTQYF.